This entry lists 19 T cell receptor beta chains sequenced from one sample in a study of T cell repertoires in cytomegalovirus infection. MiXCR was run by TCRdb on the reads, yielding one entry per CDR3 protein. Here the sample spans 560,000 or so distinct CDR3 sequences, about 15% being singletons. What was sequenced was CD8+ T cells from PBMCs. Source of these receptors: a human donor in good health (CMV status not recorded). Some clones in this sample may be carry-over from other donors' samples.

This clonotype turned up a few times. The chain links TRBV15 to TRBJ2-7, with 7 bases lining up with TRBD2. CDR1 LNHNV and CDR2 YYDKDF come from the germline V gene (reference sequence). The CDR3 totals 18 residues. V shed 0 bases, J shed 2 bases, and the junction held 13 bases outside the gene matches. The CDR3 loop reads CATSRDFRRLADTYEQYF. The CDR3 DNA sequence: TGTGCCACCAGCAGAGATTTCCGTCGACTAGCAGACACCTACGAGCAGTACTTC.

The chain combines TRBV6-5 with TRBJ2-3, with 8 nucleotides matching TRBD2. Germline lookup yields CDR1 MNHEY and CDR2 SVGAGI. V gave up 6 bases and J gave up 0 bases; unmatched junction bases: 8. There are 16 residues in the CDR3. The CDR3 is CASRGLSGASTDTQYF. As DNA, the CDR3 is TGTGCCAGCAGAGGACTTAGCGGGGCTAGCACAGATACGCAGTATTTT.

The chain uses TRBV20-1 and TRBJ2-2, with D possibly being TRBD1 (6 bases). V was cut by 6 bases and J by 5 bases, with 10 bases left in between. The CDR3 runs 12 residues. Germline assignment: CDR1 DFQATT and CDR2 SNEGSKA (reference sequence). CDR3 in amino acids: CSATTGTGELFF. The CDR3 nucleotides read TGCAGTGCAACTACAGGGACCGGGGAGCTGTTTTTT.

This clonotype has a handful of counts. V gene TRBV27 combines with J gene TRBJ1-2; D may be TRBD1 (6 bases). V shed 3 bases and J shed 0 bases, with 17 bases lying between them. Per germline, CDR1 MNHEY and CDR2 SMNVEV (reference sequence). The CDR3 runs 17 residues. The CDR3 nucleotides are TGTGCCAGCAGTTTGGGGACACCTGGGGGTGCTAACTATGGCTACACCTTC. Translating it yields CASSLGTPGGANYGYTF.

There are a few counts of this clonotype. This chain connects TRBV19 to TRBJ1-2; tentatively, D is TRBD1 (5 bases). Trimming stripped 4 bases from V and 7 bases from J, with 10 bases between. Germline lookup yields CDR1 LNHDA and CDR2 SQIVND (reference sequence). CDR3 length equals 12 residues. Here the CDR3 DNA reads TGTGCCAGTAGTACCAGCGGGGGTGGCTACACCTTC. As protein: CASSTSGGGYTF.

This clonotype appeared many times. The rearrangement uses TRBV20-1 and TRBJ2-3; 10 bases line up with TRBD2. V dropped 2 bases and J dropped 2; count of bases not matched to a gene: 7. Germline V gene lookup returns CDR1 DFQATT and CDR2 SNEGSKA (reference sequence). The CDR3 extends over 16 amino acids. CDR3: CSARPRTSGVTDTQYF. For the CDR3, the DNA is TGCAGTGCTAGACCCCGGACTAGCGGAGTCACAGATACGCAGTATTTT.

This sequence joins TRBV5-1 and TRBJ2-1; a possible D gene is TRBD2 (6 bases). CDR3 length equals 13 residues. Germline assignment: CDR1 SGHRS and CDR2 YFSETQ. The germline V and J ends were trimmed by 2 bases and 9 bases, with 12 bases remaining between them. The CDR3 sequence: CASSLGGAPEQFF. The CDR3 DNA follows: TGCGCCAGCAGCTTAGGCGGGGCCCCTGAGCAGTTCTTC.

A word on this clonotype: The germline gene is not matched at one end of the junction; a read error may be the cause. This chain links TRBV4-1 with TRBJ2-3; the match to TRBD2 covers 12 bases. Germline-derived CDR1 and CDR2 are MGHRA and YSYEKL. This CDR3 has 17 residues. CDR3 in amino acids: CASSQTLTSGGTDTQYF. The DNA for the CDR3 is TGTGCCAGCAGCCAAACTCTGACTAGCGGGGGAACAGATACGCAGTATTTT.

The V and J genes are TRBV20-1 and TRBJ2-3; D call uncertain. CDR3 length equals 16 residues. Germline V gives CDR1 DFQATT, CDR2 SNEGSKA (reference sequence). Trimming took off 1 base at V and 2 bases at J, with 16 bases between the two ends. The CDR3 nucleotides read TGCAGTGCTAGAGTAAGGGCAGGCCCCCCCACAGATACGCAGTATTTT. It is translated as CSARVRAGPPTDTQYF.

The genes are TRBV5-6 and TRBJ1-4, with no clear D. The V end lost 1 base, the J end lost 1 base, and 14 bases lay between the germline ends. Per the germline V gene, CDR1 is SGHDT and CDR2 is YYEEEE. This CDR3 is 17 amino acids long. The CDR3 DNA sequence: TGTGCCAGCAGCTTGTGGCTCTCGGAGGGAACTAATGAAAAACTGTTTTTT. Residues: CASSLWLSEGTNEKLFF.

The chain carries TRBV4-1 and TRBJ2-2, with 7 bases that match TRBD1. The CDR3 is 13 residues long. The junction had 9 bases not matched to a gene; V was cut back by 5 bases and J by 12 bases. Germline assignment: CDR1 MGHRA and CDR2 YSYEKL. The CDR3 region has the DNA TGCGCCAGCAGCGCAGAAGGGGGCAGGAAGCTGTTTTTT. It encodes CASSAEGGRKLFF.

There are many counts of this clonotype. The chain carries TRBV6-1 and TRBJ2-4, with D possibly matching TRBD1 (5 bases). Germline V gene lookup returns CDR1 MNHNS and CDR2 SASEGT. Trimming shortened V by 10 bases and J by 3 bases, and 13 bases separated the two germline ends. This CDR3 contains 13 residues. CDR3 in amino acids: CATYLDSKNIQYF. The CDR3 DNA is TGTGCCACCTACCTCGACAGCAAAAACATTCAGTACTTC.

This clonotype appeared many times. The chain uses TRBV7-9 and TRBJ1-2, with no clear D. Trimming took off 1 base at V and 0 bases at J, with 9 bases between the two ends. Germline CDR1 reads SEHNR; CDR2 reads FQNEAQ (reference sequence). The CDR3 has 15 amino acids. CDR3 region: CASSLGGVSNYGYTF. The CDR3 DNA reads TGTGCCAGCAGCTTAGGCGGGGTCTCTAACTATGGCTACACCTTC.

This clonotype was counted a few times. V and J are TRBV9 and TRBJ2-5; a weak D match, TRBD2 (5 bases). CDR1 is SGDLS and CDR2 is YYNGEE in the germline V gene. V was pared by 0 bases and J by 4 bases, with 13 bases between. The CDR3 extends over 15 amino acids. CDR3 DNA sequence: TGTGCCAGCAGCGTAGCTCAAAACAGCGGAGAGACCCAGTACTTC. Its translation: CASSVAQNSGETQYF.

This CDR3 is CAWTLGAQETQYF. The CDR3 DNA follows: TGTGCCTGGACCCTGGGAGCCCAAGAGACCCAGTACTTC. The chain couples TRBV30 to TRBJ2-5; D possibly corresponds to TRBD2 (5 bases). The germline gives CDR1 GTSNPN, CDR2 SVGIG (reference sequence). Trimming took off 4 bases at V and 1 base at J, with 10 bases between the two ends. The CDR3 has 13 residues.

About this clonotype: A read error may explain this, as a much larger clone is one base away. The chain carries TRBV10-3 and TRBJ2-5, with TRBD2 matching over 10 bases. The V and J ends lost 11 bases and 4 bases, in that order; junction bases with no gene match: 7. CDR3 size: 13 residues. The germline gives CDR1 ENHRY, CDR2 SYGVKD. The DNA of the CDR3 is TGTGCCTTAGTCACTAGCGGGACAGAGACCCAGTACTTC. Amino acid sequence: CALVTSGTETQYF.

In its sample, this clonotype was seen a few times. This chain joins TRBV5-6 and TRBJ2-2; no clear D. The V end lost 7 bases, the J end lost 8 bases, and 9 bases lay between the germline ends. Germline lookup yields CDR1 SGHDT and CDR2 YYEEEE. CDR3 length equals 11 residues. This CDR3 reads CASSIGGELFF. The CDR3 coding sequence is TGTGCCAGCTCCATCGGGGGGGAGCTGTTTTTT. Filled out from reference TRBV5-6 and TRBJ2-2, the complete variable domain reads DAGVTQSPTHLIKTRGQQVTLRCSPKSGHDTVSWYQQALGQGPQFIFQYYEEEERQRGNFPDRFSGHQFPNYSSELNVNALLLGDSALYLCASSIGGELFFGEGSRLTVL.

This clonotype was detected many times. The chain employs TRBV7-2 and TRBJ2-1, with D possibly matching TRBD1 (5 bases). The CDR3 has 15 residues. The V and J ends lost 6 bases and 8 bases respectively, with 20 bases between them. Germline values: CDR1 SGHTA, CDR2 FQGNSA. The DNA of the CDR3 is TGTGCCAGCAGTCGAAGACAGAGAATAACCCATGAGCAGTTCTTC. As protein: CASSRRQRITHEQFF.

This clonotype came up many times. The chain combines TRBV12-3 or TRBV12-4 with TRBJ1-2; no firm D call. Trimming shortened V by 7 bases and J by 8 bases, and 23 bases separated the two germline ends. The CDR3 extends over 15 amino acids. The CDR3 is CASILTAVGFYGYTF. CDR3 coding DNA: TGTGCCAGCATCCTGACTGCTGTGGGGTTTTACGGCTACACCTTC.